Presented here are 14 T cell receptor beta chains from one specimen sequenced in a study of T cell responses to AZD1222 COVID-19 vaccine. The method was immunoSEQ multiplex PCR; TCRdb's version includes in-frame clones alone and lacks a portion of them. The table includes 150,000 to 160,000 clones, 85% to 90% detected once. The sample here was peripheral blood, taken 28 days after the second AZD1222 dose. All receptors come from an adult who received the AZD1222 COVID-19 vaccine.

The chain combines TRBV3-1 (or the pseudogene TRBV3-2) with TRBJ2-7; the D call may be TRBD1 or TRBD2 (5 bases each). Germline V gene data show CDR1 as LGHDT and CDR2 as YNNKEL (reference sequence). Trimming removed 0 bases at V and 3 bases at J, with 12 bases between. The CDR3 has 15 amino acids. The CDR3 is CASSQDGATGYEQYF. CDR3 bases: TGTGCCAGCAGCCAAGACGGGGCGACCGGCTACGAGCAGTACTTC.

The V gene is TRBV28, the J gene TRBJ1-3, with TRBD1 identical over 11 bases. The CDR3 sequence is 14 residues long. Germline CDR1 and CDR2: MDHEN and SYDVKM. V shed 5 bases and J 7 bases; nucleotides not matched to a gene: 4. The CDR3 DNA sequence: TGTGCCAGCAGTCGGACAGGGGGCCCCAACACCATATATTTT. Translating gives CASSRTGGPNTIYF.

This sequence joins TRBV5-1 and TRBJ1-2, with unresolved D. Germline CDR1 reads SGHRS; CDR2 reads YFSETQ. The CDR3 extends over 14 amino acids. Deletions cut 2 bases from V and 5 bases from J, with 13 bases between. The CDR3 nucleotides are TGCGCCAGCAGCTTTTCAGACTTGAGGTATGGCTACACCTTC. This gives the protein CASSFSDLRYGYTF. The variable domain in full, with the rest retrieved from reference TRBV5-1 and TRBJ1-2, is KAGVTQTPRYLIKTRGQQVTLSCSPISGHRSVSWYQQTPGQGLQFLFEYFSETQRNKGNFPGRFSGRQFSNSRSEMNVSTLELGDSALYLCASSFSDLRYGYTFGSGTRLTVV.

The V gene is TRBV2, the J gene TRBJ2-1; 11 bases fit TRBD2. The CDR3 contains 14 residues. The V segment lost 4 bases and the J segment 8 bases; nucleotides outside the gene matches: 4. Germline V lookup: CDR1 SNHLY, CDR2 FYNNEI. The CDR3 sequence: CASSALAGAHEQFF. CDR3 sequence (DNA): TGTGCCAGCAGTGCACTAGCGGGAGCCCATGAGCAGTTCTTC.

The CDR3 DNA follows: TGCGCCAGCAGCTTGGGCCAAGCTATCTACGAGCAGTACTTC. It yields the protein CASSLGQAIYEQYF. The chain joins TRBV5-1 to TRBJ2-7, with D hard to call. The V end lost 0 bases, the J end lost 3 bases, and 10 bases lay between the germline ends. The CDR3 consists of 14 residues. CDR1 is SGHRS, CDR2 YFSETQ, per germline.

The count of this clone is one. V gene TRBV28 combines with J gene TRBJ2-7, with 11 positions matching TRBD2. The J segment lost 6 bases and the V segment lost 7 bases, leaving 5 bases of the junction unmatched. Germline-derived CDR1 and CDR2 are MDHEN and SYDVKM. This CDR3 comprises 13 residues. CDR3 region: CASNSGRALEQYF. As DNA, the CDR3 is TGTGCCAGCAATAGCGGGAGGGCCCTCGAGCAGTACTTC. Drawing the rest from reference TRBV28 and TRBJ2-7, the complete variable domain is DVKVTQSSRYLVKRTGEKVFLECVQDMDHENMFWYRQDPGLGLRLIYFSYDVKMKEKGDIPEGYSVSREKKERFSLILESASTNQTSMYLCASNSGRALEQYFGPGTRLTVT.

The CDR3 spells CASSRTGTGYEQYF. CDR3 bases: TGTGCCAGCAGCCGAACCGGGACAGGCTACGAGCAGTACTTC. The V and J genes are TRBV11-2 and TRBJ2-7, with 8 bases identical to TRBD1. Unmatched junction bases numbered 6, after V lost 5 bases and J lost 3 bases. Germline V lookup: CDR1 SGHAT, CDR2 FQNNGV. The CDR3 consists of 14 residues.

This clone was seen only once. In nucleotides, the CDR3 is TGCGCCAGCAGCTCCCTAGCGGGAGGTACAGATACGCAGTATTTT. Encoded protein: CASSSLAGGTDTQYF. The V gene is TRBV5-1, the J gene TRBJ2-3, with TRBD2 identical over 11 bases. V was clipped by 3 bases and J by 3 bases; unmatched bases: 3. The germline CDR1 and CDR2 sequences are SGHRS and YFSETQ. The CDR3 runs to 15 residues. Based on the CDR3 plus reference TRBV5-1 and TRBJ2-3, the full variable domain is KAGVTQTPRYLIKTRGQQVTLSCSPISGHRSVSWYQQTPGQGLQFLFEYFSETQRNKGNFPGRFSGRQFSNSRSEMNVSTLELGDSALYLCASSSLAGGTDTQYFGPGTRLTVL.

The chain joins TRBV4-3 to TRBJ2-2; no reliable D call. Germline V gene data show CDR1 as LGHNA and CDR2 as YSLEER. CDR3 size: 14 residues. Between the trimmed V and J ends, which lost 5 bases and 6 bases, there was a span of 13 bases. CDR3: CASSRNDLAGELFF. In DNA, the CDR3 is TGCGCCAGCAGCAGGAATGACCTAGCCGGGGAGCTGTTTTTT.

The CDR3 sequence is CASSQVGAVYGYTF. In DNA, the CDR3 is TGTGCCAGCAGCCAAGTTGGGGCAGTTTATGGCTACACCTTC. The rearrangement links TRBV14 to TRBJ1-2, with D tentatively TRBD1 (5 bases). V dropped 1 base and J dropped 5 bases, with 11 bases sitting between them. The CDR3 is made up of 14 amino acids. In germline, CDR1 is SGHDN, CDR2 FVKESK. The entire variable domain, with the rest obtained from reference TRBV14 and TRBJ1-2, is as follows: EAGVTQFPSHSVIEKGQTVTLRCDPISGHDNLYWYRRVMGKEIKFLLHFVKESKQDESGMPNNRFLAERTGGTYSTLKVQPAELEDSGVYFCASSQVGAVYGYTFGSGTRLTVV.

The CDR3 DNA reads TGTGCCAGCAGTGAATCAGGACTAGCGGGAGTGCAGTACTTC. Its translation: CASSESGLAGVQYF. V and J are TRBV2 and TRBJ2-7; 13 bases fit TRBD2. Trimming at V came to 2 bases and at J to 9 bases, leaving 4 bases not matched to a gene. CDR1 and CDR2 (germline): SNHLY, FYNNEI. This CDR3 has 14 amino acids. The whole variable domain, filled in from reference TRBV2 and TRBJ2-7, reads EPEVTQTPSHQVTQMGQEVILRCVPISNHLYFYWYRQILGQKVEFLVSFYNNEISEKSEIFDDQFSVERPDGSNFTLKIRSTKLEDSAMYFCASSESGLAGVQYFGPGTRLTVT.

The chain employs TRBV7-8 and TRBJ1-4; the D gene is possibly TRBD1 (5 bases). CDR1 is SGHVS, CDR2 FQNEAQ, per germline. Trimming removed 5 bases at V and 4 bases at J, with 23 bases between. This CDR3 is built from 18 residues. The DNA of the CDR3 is TGTGCCAGCAGCCGCCCCCCGGGCCGCGGGAGGGGTAATGAAAAACTGTTTTTT. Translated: CASSRPPGRGRGNEKLFF. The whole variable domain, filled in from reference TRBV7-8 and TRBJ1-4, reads GAGVSQSPRYKVAKRGQDVALRCDPISGHVSLFWYQQALGQGPEFLTYFQNEAQLDKSGLPSDRFFAERPEGSVSTLKIQRTQQEDSAVYLCASSRPPGRGRGNEKLFFGSGTQLSVL.

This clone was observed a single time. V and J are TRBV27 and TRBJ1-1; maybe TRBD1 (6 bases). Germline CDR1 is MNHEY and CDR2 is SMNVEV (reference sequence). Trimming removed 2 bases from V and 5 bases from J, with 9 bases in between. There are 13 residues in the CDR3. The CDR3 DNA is TGTGCCAGCAGTTTAGTAGGGGGGACTGAAGCTTTCTTT. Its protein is CASSLVGGTEAFF.

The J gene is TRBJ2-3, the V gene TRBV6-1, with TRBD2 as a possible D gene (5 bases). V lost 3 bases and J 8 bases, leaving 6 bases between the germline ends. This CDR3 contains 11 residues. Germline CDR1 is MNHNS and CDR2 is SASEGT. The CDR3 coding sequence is TGTGCCAGCAGTGAGGAGGCTACGCAGTATTTT. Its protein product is CASSEEATQYF.